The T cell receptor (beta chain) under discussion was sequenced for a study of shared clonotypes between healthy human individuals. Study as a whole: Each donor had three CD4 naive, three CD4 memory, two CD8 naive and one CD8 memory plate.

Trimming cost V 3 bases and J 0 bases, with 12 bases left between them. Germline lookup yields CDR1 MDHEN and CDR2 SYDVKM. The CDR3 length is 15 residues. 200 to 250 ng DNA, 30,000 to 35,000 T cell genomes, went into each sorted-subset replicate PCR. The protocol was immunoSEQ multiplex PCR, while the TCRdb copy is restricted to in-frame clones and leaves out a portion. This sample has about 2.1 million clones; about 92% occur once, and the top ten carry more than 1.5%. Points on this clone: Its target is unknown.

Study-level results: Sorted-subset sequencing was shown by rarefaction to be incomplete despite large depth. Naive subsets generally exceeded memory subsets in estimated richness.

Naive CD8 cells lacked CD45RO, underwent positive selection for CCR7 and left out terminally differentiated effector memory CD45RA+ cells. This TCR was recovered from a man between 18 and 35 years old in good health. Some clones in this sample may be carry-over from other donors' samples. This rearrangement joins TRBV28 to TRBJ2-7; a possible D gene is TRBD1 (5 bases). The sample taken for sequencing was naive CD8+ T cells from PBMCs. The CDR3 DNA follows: TGTGCCAGCAGTTTTGTCACCGACAGCTCCTACGAGCAGTACTTC. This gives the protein CASSFVTDSSYEQYF.